These T cell receptor beta chains were read from a single sample in a study of response to subunit inactivated influenza vaccine. From the RT-PCR reads, TCRdb called clonotypes with MiXCR, one entry per CDR3 protein. The data contain fewer than 800,000 distinct CDR3 sequences, roughly 14% of them singletons. The material sequenced was PBMCs from blood, taken less than 13 days after vaccination. All receptors come from a man aged 50-60 years who received an inactivated influenza vaccine. Both conserved end residues are part of each CDR3. Fields, in order: clone size, V gene, D gene, J gene, CDR3 protein, CDR3 DNA. A D gene is named only where the DNA matches it firmly. Clone size is shown for a subset of rows, as once, few, many or a class of expanded clone.

>-|TRBV15|-|TRBJ1-1
CATSRGGNAEAFF
TGTGCCACCAGCAGAGGAGGGAACGCTGAAGCTTTCTTT
>-|TRBV12-3/TRBV12-4|-|TRBJ1-4
CASSPGRFNEKLFF
TGTGCCAGCAGCCCGGGCCGCTTCAATGAAAAACTGTTTTTT
>-|TRBV19|-|TRBJ2-3
CASKRQGLLAGTDTQYF
TGTGCCAGTAAGCGACAGGGGCTACTAGCGGGCACAGATACGCAGTATTTT
>many|TRBV5-1|TRBD2|TRBJ2-5
CASISTGTSQQETQYF
TGCGCCAGCATCTCGACCGGGACTAGTCAACAAGAGACCCAGTACTTC
>-|TRBV29-1|TRBD2|TRBJ2-3
CSVGSGRTDTQYF
TGCAGCGTTGGAAGCGGGAGGACAGATACGCAGTATTTT
>-|TRBV6-5|-|TRBJ2-3
CASSYRDTTDTQYF
TGTGCCAGCAGTTACCGTGATACCACAGATACGCAGTATTTT
>-|TRBV28|TRBD1|TRBJ1-4
CASSLGRGLYEKLFF
TGTGCCAGCAGTTTAGGCAGGGGGCTTTATGAAAAACTGTTTTTT
>many|TRBV29-1|-|TRBJ2-3
CSVEASGRTDTQYF
TGCAGCGTTGAAGCGAGCGGACGCACAGATACGCAGTATTTT
>-|TRBV24-1|-|TRBJ1-2
CATSDFYGYTF
TGTGCCACCAGTGATTTTTATGGCTACACCTTC
>-|TRBV12-3/TRBV12-4|TRBD1|TRBJ1-2
CASSRTTGSYYGYTF
TGTGCCAGCAGTCGGACGACAGGGTCCTACTATGGCTACACCTTC
>many|TRBV12-3/TRBV12-4|-|TRBJ1-1
CASILTGNTEAFF
TGTGCCAGCATTCTGACGGGGAACACTGAAGCTTTCTTT
>-|TRBV20-1|-|TRBJ2-2
CSARQGHGELFF
TGCAGTGCCCGGCAGGGGCACGGGGAGCTGTTTTTT
>few|TRBV6-2/TRBV6-3|TRBD2|TRBJ2-5
CASRSSGGGQETQYF
TGTGCCAGCAGGTCAAGCGGGGGGGGTCAAGAGACCCAGTACTTC
>-|TRBV4-2|-|TRBJ2-5
CASSQDPGRPYYF
TGTGCCAGCAGCCAAGACCCGGGGAGGCCTTATTACTTC
>-|TRBV6-1|-|TRBJ2-7
CASRGTRDLYEQYF
TGTGCCAGCAGGGGGACTCGTGATCTCTACGAGCAGTACTTC
>few|TRBV7-2|-|TRBJ2-7
CASNLREGAVYEQYF
TGTGCCAGCAATCTCAGGGAAGGGGCTGTCTACGAGCAGTACTTC
>few|TRBV5-1|TRBD1|TRBJ2-7
CASSGGQGFSYEQYF
TGCGCCAGCAGCGGGGGACAGGGATTCTCCTACGAGCAGTACTTC
>-|TRBV7-2|TRBD1|TRBJ2-5
CASSLAGGIRETQYF
TGTGCCAGCAGCTTAGCAGGGGGCATTAGGGAGACCCAGTACTTC
>-|TRBV7-9|TRBD1|TRBJ2-2
CASSTTARGRKLFF
TGTGCCAGCAGCACCACGGCCAGGGGGCGCAAGCTGTTTTTT
>-|TRBV20-1|-|TRBJ2-5
CSASRRLNGETQYF
TGCAGTGCTAGTAGGCGCCTAAATGGAGAGACCCAGTACTTC
>-|TRBV9|TRBD1|TRBJ2-3
CASSVGQAFRTDTQYF
TGTGCCAGCAGCGTCGGACAGGCCTTTCGCACAGATACGCAGTATTTT
>-|TRBV10-1|-|TRBJ2-7
CASSGGPDNYYEQYF
TGCGCCAGCAGTGGTGGTCCGGACAATTACTACGAGCAGTACTTC
>few|TRBV11-2|-|TRBJ2-5
CASSLGGGHRLVETQYF
TGTGCCAGCAGCTTAGGGGGGGGGCACCGACTGGTTGAGACCCAGTACTTC
>many|TRBV28|TRBD2|TRBJ2-1
CASSLGGLSAKQFF
TGTGCCAGCAGTTTGGGAGGGCTGTCCGCCAAGCAGTTCTTC
>few|TRBV12-3/TRBV12-4|-|TRBJ1-6
CASSPGVGNSPLHF
TGTGCCAGCAGCCCCGGGGTCGGGAATTCACCCCTCCACTTT
>-|TRBV30|TRBD2|TRBJ2-3
CACTTTSGISTDTQYF
TGTGCCTGCACCACAACTAGCGGAATAAGCACAGATACGCAGTATTTT
>few|TRBV28|-|TRBJ1-1
CASSYRGFEAFF
TGTGCCAGCAGCTATAGGGGGTTTGAAGCTTTCTTT
>-|TRBV5-1|-|TRBJ2-2
CASSATGTANTGELFF
TGCGCCAGCAGCGCCACTGGGACTGCCAACACCGGGGAGCTGTTTTTT
>-|TRBV10-3|-|TRBJ2-3
CAISAARGGGTDTQYF
TGTGCCATCAGTGCGGCCAGGGGGGGGGGCACAGATACGCAGTATTTT
>few|TRBV10-3|TRBD1|TRBJ1-6
CAISDRARNSPLHF
TGTGCCATCAGCGACAGGGCGCGTAATTCACCCCTCCACTTT
>few|TRBV4-3|-|TRBJ1-6
CASSQDRTGNSPLHF
TGCGCCAGCAGCCAAGATCGGACGGGGAATTCACCCCTCCACTTT
>many|TRBV12-3/TRBV12-4|TRBD1|TRBJ1-1
CASSMTGTNTEAFF
TGTGCCAGCAGCATGACAGGGACGAACACTGAAGCTTTCTTT
>-|TRBV11-2|TRBD2|TRBJ2-1
CASSLGLAGEIYYNEQFF
TGTGCCAGCAGCTTAGGTCTAGCGGGGGAGATTTACTACAATGAGCAGTTCTTC
>-|TRBV7-9|-|TRBJ1-1
CASRPGLGGSNTEAFF
TGTGCCAGCAGACCTGGTCTTGGGGGATCAAACACTGAAGCTTTCTTT
>many|TRBV6-2/TRBV6-3|TRBD2|TRBJ2-7
CASSPTIGLAGGFSHYEQYF
TGTGCCAGCAGTCCAACTATCGGACTAGCGGGAGGGTTTTCGCACTACGAGCAGTACTTC
>-|TRBV7-3|-|TRBJ1-6
CASSLVGDGSPLHF
TGTGCCAGCAGCTTAGTAGGGGATGGATCACCCCTCCACTTT
>few|TRBV29-1|TRBD2|TRBJ2-5
CSVQTSGSSKETQYF
TGCAGCGTTCAAACTAGCGGGAGCAGCAAGGAGACCCAGTACTTC
>-|TRBV20-1|TRBD1|TRBJ1-1
CSADTGVNTEAFF
TGCAGTGCTGATACAGGGGTGAACACTGAAGCTTTCTTT
>-|TRBV29-1|-|TRBJ1-1
CSVEDGTEAFF
TGCAGCGTTGAAGACGGGACTGAAGCTTTCTTT
>-|TRBV20-1|-|TRBJ2-3
CSARDWTDTQYF
TGCAGTGCTAGAGACTGGACAGATACGCAGTATTTT
>many|TRBV29-1|-|TRBJ2-5
CSVGTETQYF
TGCAGCGTTGGCACAGAGACCCAGTACTTC
>few|TRBV20-1|TRBD2|TRBJ2-3
CSARLPSGSTDTQYF
TGCAGTGCTAGACTTCCCAGCGGGAGCACGGATACGCAGTATTTT